These T cell receptor beta chains were read from a single sample in a study of blood T cell repertoires in COVID-19. The protocol was immunoSEQ multiplex PCR, while the TCRdb copy is restricted to in-frame clones and leaves out a portion. The repertoire holds some 400,000 clones, with over 75% as singletons. Sequencing used PBMCs or T cells enriched from blood (not recorded which). The receptors originated from a man aged 25 to 40 who had recovered from COVID-19. The CDR3 runs from the conserved cysteine through the conserved F or W. The D gene is left open where the match is weak. Some rows mark clone size as missing; the rest say once, few, many or name a class of expanded clone.

TRBV7-9	NA	TRBJ1-4	TRBD1	CASSQGGNEKLFF	TGTGCCAGCAGCCAGGGGGGTAATGAAAAACTGTTTTTT
TRBV19	NA	TRBJ2-5	NA	CASSNGRETQYF	TGTGCCAGTAGTAACGGTCGAGAGACCCAGTACTTC
TRBV18	NA	TRBJ1-2	TRBD1	CASSPGQGAGYGYTF	TGTGCCAGCTCACCGGGACAGGGGGCTGGCTATGGCTACACCTTC
TRBV27	NA	TRBJ1-6	TRBD1	CASSLEGQGARSPLHF	TGTGCCAGCAGTTTAGAGGGACAGGGGGCGAGGTCACCCCTCCACTTT
TRBV3-1/TRBV3-2	NA	TRBJ2-2	NA	CASSPGLVLRTGELFF	TGTGCCAGCAGCCCAGGACTGGTGCTAAGAACCGGGGAGCTGTTTTTT
TRBV28	NA	TRBJ2-1	TRBD2	CASKRAGEGYNEQFF	TGTGCCAGCAAGCGAGCGGGAGAGGGTTACAATGAGCAGTTCTTC
TRBV5-4	NA	TRBJ2-3	NA	CASSLASGTDTQYF	TGTGCCAGCAGCTTGGCCAGCGGCACAGATACGCAGTATTTT
TRBV27	NA	TRBJ1-6	NA	CASSLMARAVNSPLHF	TGTGCCAGCAGTTTAATGGCCAGGGCGGTTAATTCACCCCTCCACTTT
TRBV18	NA	TRBJ2-4	NA	CASSPPKGLGDIQYF	TGTGCCAGCTCACCACCTAAGGGTTTAGGGGACATTCAGTACTTC
TRBV28	NA	TRBJ2-7	NA	CASSLAFYEQYF	TGTGCCAGCAGTTTGGCCTTCTACGAGCAGTACTTC
TRBV12-5	NA	TRBJ2-7	NA	CASGLAGRTYEQYF	TGTGCTAGTGGTTTAGCGGGCCGGACCTACGAGCAGTACTTC
TRBV11-1	NA	TRBJ1-2	NA	CASSHRWGGDGYTF	TGTGCCAGCAGCCACCGCTGGGGCGGGGATGGCTACACCTTC
TRBV27	NA	TRBJ2-5	TRBD2	CASSSLAGVGETQYF	TGTGCCAGCAGTTCCCTGGCGGGAGTTGGAGAGACCCAGTACTTC
TRBV29-1	NA	TRBJ2-7	NA	CSVGSRAIYEQYF	TGCAGCGTTGGGAGCAGGGCAATCTACGAGCAGTACTTC
TRBV28	NA	TRBJ2-1	TRBD1	CASSLRNRGRNNEQFF	TGTGCCAGCAGCCTAAGGAACAGGGGGCGGAACAATGAGCAGTTCTTC
TRBV4-2	NA	TRBJ1-1	NA	CASSQGETPSSGAFF	TGTGCCAGCAGCCAAGGGGAGACCCCGAGTAGCGGAGCTTTCTTT
TRBV23-1	few	TRBJ2-1	NA	CASSQSNFVTRHNEQFF	TGCGCCAGCAGTCAATCGAATTTCGTCACTAGGCACAATGAGCAGTTCTTC
TRBV5-1	NA	TRBJ1-1	TRBD1	CASSARQGGTEAFF	TGCGCCAGCAGCGCACGACAGGGGGGCACTGAAGCTTTCTTT
TRBV28	NA	TRBJ2-5	NA	CASSSRQGGQETQYF	TGTGCCAGCAGTTCCCGTCAGGGGGGACAAGAGACCCAGTACTTC
TRBV9	NA	TRBJ2-3	TRBD1	CASRRGQGTDTQYF	TGTGCCAGCAGGAGAGGACAGGGCACAGATACGCAGTATTTT
TRBV14	NA	TRBJ2-2	TRBD1	CASSVSGGLTGELFF	TGTGCCAGCAGCGTTTCAGGGGGCCTTACCGGGGAGCTGTTTTTT
TRBV30	NA	TRBJ1-1	NA	CAWRRVNTEAFF	TGTGCCTGGAGGAGAGTGAACACTGAAGCTTTCTTT
TRBV27	NA	TRBJ1-2	NA	CASSFRSGVGYTF	TGTGCCAGCAGTTTTAGGTCAGGGGTCGGCTACACCTTC
TRBV5-1	NA	TRBJ2-3	NA	CASSPNTPFGTGTQYF	TGCGCCAGCAGCCCAAACACCCCGTTCGGAACGGGTACGCAGTATTTT
TRBV30	NA	TRBJ2-2	NA	CAWGGGRAGTGELFF	TGTGCCTGGGGAGGGGGCAGGGCTGGCACCGGGGAGCTGTTTTTT
TRBV6-5	NA	TRBJ1-2	TRBD1	CASSPTGVHGYTF	TGTGCCAGCAGCCCGACAGGGGTCCATGGCTACACCTTC
TRBV29-1	NA	TRBJ2-7	TRBD1	CSVGQGLEQYF	TGCAGCGTGGGACAGGGCCTCGAGCAGTACTTC
TRBV10-1	few	TRBJ2-3	TRBD2	CASSDVGRGTDTQYF	TGCGCCAGCAGTGATGTCGGGAGGGGAACAGATACGCAGTATTTT
TRBV3-1/TRBV3-2	NA	TRBJ2-2	NA	CASSQVIQRATVGELFF	TGTGCCAGCAGCCAAGTCATCCAGCGGGCGACAGTCGGGGAGCTGTTTTTT
TRBV7-9	NA	TRBJ2-1	NA	CASSLARLREQFF	TGTGCCAGCAGCTTAGCGAGGTTGCGGGAGCAGTTCTTC
TRBV5-4	NA	TRBJ2-1	TRBD2	CASSLSLAGANEQFF	TGTGCCAGCAGCTTGTCGCTAGCGGGGGCCAATGAGCAGTTCTTC
TRBV25-1	NA	TRBJ1-1	NA	CASSEYPGSLNTEAFF	TGTGCCAGCAGTGAATATCCGGGGAGCCTTAACACTGAAGCTTTCTTT
TRBV14	few	TRBJ2-1	TRBD2	CASSQDLRLAGYNEQFF	TGTGCCAGCAGCCAAGATTTGAGACTAGCGGGATACAATGAGCAGTTCTTC
TRBV5-1	NA	TRBJ2-2	TRBD2	CASSLESSGNTGELFF	TGCGCCAGCAGCTTGGAGTCTAGCGGGAATACCGGGGAGCTGTTTTTT
TRBV28	NA	TRBJ1-6	NA	CASSTNSFRSYNSPLHF	TGTGCCAGCAGCACAAACAGCTTTCGCTCCTATAATTCACCCCTCCACTTT
TRBV3-1/TRBV3-2	once	TRBJ2-1	NA	CASSQDTVPSNEQFF	TGTGCCAGCAGCCAAGACACCGTCCCGAGCAATGAGCAGTTCTTC
TRBV3-1/TRBV3-2	NA	TRBJ1-3	NA	CASSQRDKSGNTIYF	TGTGCCAGCAGCCAAAGGGACAAATCTGGAAACACCATATATTTT
TRBV2	NA	TRBJ2-7	TRBD1	CASSLGQGASYEQYF	TGTGCCAGCAGTCTTGGACAGGGGGCCTCCTACGAGCAGTACTTC
TRBV6-5	once	TRBJ1-2	NA	CASSYGTSLGGYTF	TGTGCCAGCAGTTACGGAACGTCTCTCGGGGGCTACACCTTC
TRBV11-2	NA	TRBJ2-1	TRBD1	CASSLDPSTGFSPFF	TGTGCCAGCAGCTTAGACCCGTCGACAGGGTTCAGTCCGTTCTTC
TRBV5-6	NA	TRBJ2-7	NA	CASSFTGISYEQYF	TGTGCCAGCAGCTTTACAGGGATCTCCTACGAGCAGTACTTC
TRBV9	NA	TRBJ2-7	TRBD2	CASSPGTSGSSDEQYF	TGTGCCAGCAGCCCCGGGACTAGCGGGAGCAGCGACGAGCAGTACTTC
TRBV19	NA	TRBJ1-2	NA	CASTSLRGYGYTF	TGTGCCAGCACAAGCCTCAGGGGTTATGGCTACACCTTC
TRBV2	few	TRBJ1-1	NA	CASSSDMNTEAFF	TGTGCCAGCAGTTCCGACATGAACACTGAAGCTTTCTTT
TRBV12-3/TRBV12-4	NA	TRBJ1-6	NA	CASTGFNSPLHF	TGTGCCAGCACAGGGTTCAACTCACCCCTCCACTTT